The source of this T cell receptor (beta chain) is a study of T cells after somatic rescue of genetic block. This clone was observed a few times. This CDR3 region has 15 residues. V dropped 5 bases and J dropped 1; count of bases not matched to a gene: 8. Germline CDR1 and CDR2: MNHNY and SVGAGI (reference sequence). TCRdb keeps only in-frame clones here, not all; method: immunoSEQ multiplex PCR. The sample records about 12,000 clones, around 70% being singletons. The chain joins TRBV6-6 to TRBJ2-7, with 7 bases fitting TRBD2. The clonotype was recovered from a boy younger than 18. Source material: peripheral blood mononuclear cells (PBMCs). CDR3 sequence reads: CASSRGDPQSYEQYF. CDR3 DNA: TGTGCCAGCAGTCGGGGGGACCCGCAATCCTACGAGCAGTACTTC.